Listed below are T cell receptor beta chains from one sample, sequenced in a study of blood T cell repertoires in COVID-19. The protocol was immunoSEQ multiplex PCR, while the TCRdb copy is restricted to in-frame clones and leaves out a portion. The sample contains approximately 140,000 clones, 88% of which appear only once. Sequencing input: peripheral blood. These receptors came from a man in his 60s with active or convalescent COVID-19. The CDR3 runs from the conserved cysteine through the conserved F or W. Each record gives: J gene, clone size, V gene, D gene, CDR3 protein, CDR3 DNA. D genes are given only for firm matches. Where a row states a size, it is once, few, many or the class of an expanded clone; other rows omit it.

>TRBJ2-1|NA|TRBV4-3|NA
CASSQGVYNEQFF
TGCGCCAGCAGCCAAGGCGTCTACAATGAGCAGTTCTTC
>TRBJ1-1|few|TRBV2|NA
CASSDRPNTEAFF
TGTGCCAGCAGTGACAGGCCGAACACTGAAGCTTTCTTT
>TRBJ2-2|NA|TRBV29-1|NA
CSVRGGGIGELFF
TGCAGCGTGCGAGGGGGCGGGATCGGGGAGCTGTTTTTT
>TRBJ1-1|NA|TRBV27|NA
CASSSTGSRMNTEAFF
TGTGCCAGCAGTTCAACAGGGAGTAGAATGAACACTGAAGCTTTCTTT
>TRBJ1-1|NA|TRBV28|NA
CASISQGANTEAFF
TGTGCCAGCATCTCACAGGGTGCGAACACTGAAGCTTTCTTT
>TRBJ2-1|NA|TRBV9|TRBD2
CASSPREAGEEQFF
TGTGCCAGCAGCCCCCGGGAAGCGGGAGAGGAGCAGTTCTTC
>TRBJ1-2|NA|TRBV2|TRBD1
CASSTTGYRGHGYTF
TGTGCCAGCTCGACCACGGGTTACAGGGGGCACGGCTACACCTTC
>TRBJ2-3|NA|TRBV7-2|NA
CASSFRTPETTQYF
TGTGCCAGCAGCTTTCGGACTCCTGAGACGACGCAGTATTTT
>TRBJ2-1|NA|TRBV10-1|TRBD2
CASSDGLAGPYNEQFF
TGCGCCAGCAGTGATGGGCTAGCGGGACCCTACAATGAGCAGTTCTTC
>TRBJ1-3|once|TRBV25-1|NA
CASSEMGGSGNTIYF
TGTGCCAGCAGTGAAATGGGGGGCTCTGGAAACACCATATATTTT
>TRBJ1-1|NA|TRBV6-1|NA
CATSTGTNTEAFF
TGTGCCACCTCAACAGGGACGAACACTGAAGCTTTCTTT
>TRBJ2-1|NA|TRBV29-1|NA
CSVERQGGTNEQFF
TGCAGCGTTGAACGGCAGGGGGGTACCAATGAGCAGTTCTTC
>TRBJ1-5|NA|TRBV6-5|NA
CASSQARSAQPQHF
TGTGCCAGCAGCCAGGCCCGTTCGGCTCAGCCCCAGCATTTT
>TRBJ1-1|NA|TRBV28|NA
CAGSSGVSTEAFF
TGTGCCGGATCCTCGGGGGTGAGCACTGAAGCTTTCTTT
>TRBJ2-7|NA|TRBV3-1/TRBV3-2|NA
CASSQDFGTSPSSYEQYF
TGTGCCAGCAGCCAAGATTTTGGAACTAGCCCTAGCTCCTACGAGCAGTACTTC
>TRBJ2-1|NA|TRBV7-8|NA
CASGSSSYNEQFF
TGTGCCAGCGGGAGTTCGTCCTACAATGAGCAGTTCTTC
>TRBJ1-2|NA|TRBV5-1|NA
CASSFDARGFDGYTF
TGCGCCAGCAGCTTTGACGCCAGGGGATTTGATGGCTACACCTTC
>TRBJ2-7|NA|TRBV6-5|NA
CASSYAGRTSSYEQYF
TGTGCCAGCAGTTACGCAGGCCGGACATCGTCCTACGAGCAGTACTTC
>TRBJ1-6|NA|TRBV7-9|TRBD1
CASSSGTEVSPLHF
TGTGCCAGCAGCTCCGGGACAGAAGTCTCACCCCTCCACTTT
>TRBJ2-7|NA|TRBV2|NA
CASSSGISGPYEQYF
TGTGCCAGCAGTTCCGGGATCTCGGGTCCCTACGAGCAGTACTTC
>TRBJ2-5|NA|TRBV6-5|TRBD1
CASSPTGGKETQYF
TGTGCCAGCAGCCCGACAGGGGGCAAGGAGACCCAGTACTTC
>TRBJ2-1|NA|TRBV18|TRBD2
CASSRDGRSSYNEQFF
TGTGCCAGCTCACGGGACGGGAGGAGCTCCTACAATGAGCAGTTCTTC
>TRBJ2-7|NA|TRBV4-1|NA
CASSQGPGLNEQYF
TGCGCCAGCAGCCAAGGGCCGGGGTTAAACGAGCAGTACTTC
>TRBJ2-1|NA|TRBV18|NA
CASSPLQARYNEQFF
TGTGCCAGCTCACCACTTCAGGCCCGATACAATGAGCAGTTCTTC
>TRBJ2-1|NA|TRBV6-6|NA
CASTAGANEQFF
TGTGCCAGCACTGCGGGGGCTAATGAGCAGTTCTTC
>TRBJ1-3|NA|TRBV25-1|NA
CASQILLFGNTIYF
TGTGCCAGCCAGATCCTCCTTTTTGGAAACACCATATATTTT
>TRBJ1-5|NA|TRBV6-5|TRBD1
CASSTDRGNQPQHF
TGTGCCAGCAGTACCGACAGGGGAAATCAGCCCCAGCATTTT
>TRBJ1-4|few|TRBV6-5|TRBD1
CASSYSGGRGHEKLFF
TGTGCCAGCAGTTACTCAGGGGGCAGGGGTCATGAAAAACTGTTTTTT
>TRBJ2-7|NA|TRBV27|TRBD1
CASPGTGTYEQYF
TGTGCCAGCCCCGGGACAGGGACCTACGAGCAGTACTTC
>TRBJ2-3|NA|TRBV7-2|TRBD2
CASSSRLAGRTDTQYF
TGTGCCAGCAGCAGTCGACTAGCGGGCCGCACAGATACGCAGTATTTT
>TRBJ2-7|NA|TRBV6-5|TRBD1
CASSYNDEGARIRQYF
TGTGCCAGCAGTTACAACGACGAGGGGGCGAGGATTAGGCAGTACTTC
>TRBJ1-3|NA|TRBV28|NA
CASSFGLRSGNTIYF
TGTGCCAGCAGTTTCGGTCTTCGCTCTGGAAACACCATATATTTT
>TRBJ2-1|NA|TRBV18|TRBD2
CASSPLGEGYNEQFF
TGTGCCAGCTCTCCACTGGGGGAGGGTTACAATGAGCAGTTCTTC
>TRBJ1-1|NA|TRBV12-5|TRBD1
CASASRTGTTEAFF
TGTGCTAGTGCCAGCAGGACAGGGACGACTGAAGCTTTCTTT
>TRBJ1-5|NA|TRBV16|NA
CASSQSGEGVQPQHF
TGTGCCAGCAGCCAATCGGGGGAGGGTGTGCAGCCCCAGCATTTT
>TRBJ2-7|NA|TRBV3-1/TRBV3-2|TRBD2
CASGAGVGYEQYF
TGTGCCAGCGGGGCGGGAGTGGGCTACGAGCAGTACTTC
>TRBJ1-5|NA|TRBV6-5|NA
CASSPGLPVAYF
TGTGCCAGCAGCCCCGGACTTCCAGTGGCCTATTTT
>TRBJ2-7|NA|TRBV5-5|NA
CASSRTGSSSYEQYF
TGTGCCAGCAGCCGAACAGGGTCAAGCTCCTACGAGCAGTACTTC
>TRBJ2-3|NA|TRBV5-4|TRBD2
CASTIAGPKDTQYF
TGTGCCAGCACCATAGCGGGACCAAAGGATACGCAGTATTTT
>TRBJ2-3|once|TRBV6-5|NA
CASKQGNTDTQYF
TGTGCCAGCAAGCAGGGGAACACAGATACGCAGTATTTT
>TRBJ1-5|NA|TRBV28|TRBD1
CASSSGTGGQPQHF
TGTGCCAGCAGTTCGGGGACAGGGGGTCAGCCCCAGCATTTT
>TRBJ2-7|NA|TRBV20-1|NA
CSASLVGGSSYEQYF
TGCAGTGCTAGTTTGGTCGGGGGTAGCTCCTACGAGCAGTACTTC
>TRBJ2-7|NA|TRBV7-8|TRBD2
CASSLVAGTRSSYEQYF
TGTGCCAGCAGCTTAGTAGCTGGGACTAGAAGCTCCTACGAGCAGTACTTC
>TRBJ2-7|NA|TRBV12-3/TRBV12-4|NA
CASSLWLYEQYF
TGTGCCAGCAGCCTGTGGCTCTACGAGCAGTACTTC
>TRBJ1-6|once|TRBV7-9|NA
CASSPQGLTNSPLHF
TGTGCCAGCAGCCCCCAGGGACTGACTAATTCACCCCTCCACTTT